Listed below are T cell receptor beta chains from one sample, sequenced in a study of blood T cell repertoires in COVID-19. TCRdb keeps only in-frame clones here, not all; method: immunoSEQ multiplex PCR. The sample comprises some 250,000 clones, around 85% of which are singletons, and approximately 8.7% rests with the top ten. The sample comprised peripheral blood. The receptors here all came from a woman over 75 with acute or convalescent COVID-19. The CDR3 runs from the conserved cysteine through the conserved F or W. Clone size appears in some rows only: once, few, many, or a class for an expanded clone.

clone_size v_call cdr3_aa
- TRBV7-9 CASSPGIGQGRNTGELFF
- TRBV18 CASSYGQSNEKLFF
- TRBV6-6 CASRDRPGRSEQFF
- TRBV5-1 CASSPEAGAGNNEQFF
- TRBV19 CASRTTSGRAHSSTDTQYF
once TRBV19 CASSLVGGGFYNEQFF
- TRBV11-2 CASSPAAGGGELFF
- TRBV7-6 CASSPRGERELFF
once TRBV19 CASSSPGQGLSPLHF
- TRBV7-3 CASSPSGANVLTF
- TRBV29-1 CSVLDERNTGELFF
- TRBV2 CASRGGPNTEAFF
- TRBV6-4 CASSARGLAGSTDTQYF
few TRBV5-6 CASSLGSGRETDTQYF
- TRBV28 CASSLGLAAPLRKTQYF
once TRBV5-1 CASWTGEDNSPLHF
- TRBV6-1 CASSEGDRNTDTQYF
- TRBV7-2 CASSLSGSSFEQYF
- TRBV5-1 CASSLGLAGGPADTQYF
few TRBV7-2 CASSSGLAGGQETQYF
- TRBV13 CASSSLPGRPMAAGNTIYF
- TRBV3-1/TRBV3-2 CASSQEARTPGNTIYF
- TRBV5-1 CASRGQLGELFF
- TRBV19 CASSRGLAAPNTGELFF
- TRBV28 CASSLLQPTGELFF
- TRBV2 CASSEIGTATNEKLFF
few TRBV20-1 CSAPQAPEQFF
- TRBV28 CASRSTGENSPLHF
- TRBV25-1 CASSEAGDGNTIYF
- TRBV2 CASRNTGGRGNEQFF
- TRBV9 CASSPTTGGSYEQYF
- TRBV5-1 CASSSTGGLAFF
- TRBV5-1 CASSLRQGDQPQHF
- TRBV12-3/TRBV12-4 CASSLGGVPKQYF
- TRBV18 CASSPSGRTYNEQFF
- TRBV5-1 CASSSSGLFDVGTSGSADTQYF
- TRBV10-1 CASSESTGEAFF
- TRBV5-6 CASSLPGTGAKETQYF
few TRBV3-1/TRBV3-2 CASSQVRGNTEAFF
few TRBV2 CASSELIRGNTEAFF
- TRBV27 CASSEGEYTDTQYF
- TRBV2 CASSGVGTGGYNEQFF
once TRBV2 CASSAGLDIQYF
- TRBV12-3/TRBV12-4 CASSSGDEQYF
- TRBV5-1 CASSVRDTEAFF
- TRBV30 CAWSVYRSPPHF
- TRBV30 CAWKGRGDPYEQYF